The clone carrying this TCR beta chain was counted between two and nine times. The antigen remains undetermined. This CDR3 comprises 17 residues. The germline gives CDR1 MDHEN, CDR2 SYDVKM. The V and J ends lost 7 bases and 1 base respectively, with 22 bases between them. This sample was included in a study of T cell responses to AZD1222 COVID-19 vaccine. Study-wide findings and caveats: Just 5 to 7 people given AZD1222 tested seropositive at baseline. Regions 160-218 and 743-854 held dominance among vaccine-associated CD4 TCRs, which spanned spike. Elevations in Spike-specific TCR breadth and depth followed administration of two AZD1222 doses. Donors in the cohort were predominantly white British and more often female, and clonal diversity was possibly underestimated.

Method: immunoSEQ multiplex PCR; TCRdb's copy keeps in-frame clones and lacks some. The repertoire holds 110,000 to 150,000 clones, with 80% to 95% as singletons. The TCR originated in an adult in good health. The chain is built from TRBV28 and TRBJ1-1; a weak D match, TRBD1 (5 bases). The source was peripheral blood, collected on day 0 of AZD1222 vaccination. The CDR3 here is CASTPGGGWFANTEAFF. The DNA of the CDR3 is TGTGCCAGCACCCCTGGGGGGGGGTGGTTCGCGAACACTGAAGCTTTCTTT.